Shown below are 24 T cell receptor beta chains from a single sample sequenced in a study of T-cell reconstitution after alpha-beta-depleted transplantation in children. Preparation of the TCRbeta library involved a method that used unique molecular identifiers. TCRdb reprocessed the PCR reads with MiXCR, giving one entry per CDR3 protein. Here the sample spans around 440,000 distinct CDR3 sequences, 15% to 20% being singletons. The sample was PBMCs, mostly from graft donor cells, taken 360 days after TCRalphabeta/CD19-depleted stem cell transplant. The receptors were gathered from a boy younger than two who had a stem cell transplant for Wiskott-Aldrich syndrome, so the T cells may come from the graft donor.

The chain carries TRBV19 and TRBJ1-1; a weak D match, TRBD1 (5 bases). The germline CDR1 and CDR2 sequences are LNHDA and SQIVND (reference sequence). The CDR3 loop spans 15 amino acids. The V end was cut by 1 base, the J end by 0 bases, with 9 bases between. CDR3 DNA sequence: TGTGCCAGTAGTATAGCGCTGACAGTGAACACTGAAGCTTTCTTT. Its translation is CASSIALTVNTEAFF.

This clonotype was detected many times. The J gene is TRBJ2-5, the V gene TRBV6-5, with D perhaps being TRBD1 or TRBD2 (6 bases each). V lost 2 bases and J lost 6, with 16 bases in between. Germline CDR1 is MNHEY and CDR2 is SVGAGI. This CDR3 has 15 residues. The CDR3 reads CASSYLTGRRKTQYF. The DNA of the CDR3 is TGTGCCAGCAGTTACCTAACAGGGAGGCGAAAGACCCAGTACTTC.

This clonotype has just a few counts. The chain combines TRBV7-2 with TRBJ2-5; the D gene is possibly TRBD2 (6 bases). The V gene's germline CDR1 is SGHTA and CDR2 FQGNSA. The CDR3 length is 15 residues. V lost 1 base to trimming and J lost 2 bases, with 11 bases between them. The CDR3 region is CASSLVGAGQETQYF. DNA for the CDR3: TGTGCCAGCAGCTTAGTCGGGGCGGGGCAAGAGACCCAGTACTTC. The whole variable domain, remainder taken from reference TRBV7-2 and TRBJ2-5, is GAGVSQSPSNKVTEKGKDVELRCDPISGHTALYWYRQSLGQGLEFLIYFQGNSAPDKSGLPSDRFSAERTGGSVSTLTIQRTQQEDSAVYLCASSLVGAGQETQYFGPGTRLLVL.

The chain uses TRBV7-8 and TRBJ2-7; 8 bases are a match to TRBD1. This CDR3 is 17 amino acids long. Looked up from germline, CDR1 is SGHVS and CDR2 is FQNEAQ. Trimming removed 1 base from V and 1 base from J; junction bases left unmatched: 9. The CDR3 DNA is TGTGCCAGCAGCTTAGGGCCCCAGGGGGCCTCATCCTACGAGCAGTACTTC. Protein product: CASSLGPQGASSYEQYF.

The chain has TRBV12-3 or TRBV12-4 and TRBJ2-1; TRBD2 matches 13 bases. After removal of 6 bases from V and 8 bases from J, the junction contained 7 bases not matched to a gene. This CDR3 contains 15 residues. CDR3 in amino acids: CASSRLAGGFYEQFF. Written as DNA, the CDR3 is TGTGCCAGCAGCCGACTAGCGGGGGGATTCTATGAGCAGTTCTTC.

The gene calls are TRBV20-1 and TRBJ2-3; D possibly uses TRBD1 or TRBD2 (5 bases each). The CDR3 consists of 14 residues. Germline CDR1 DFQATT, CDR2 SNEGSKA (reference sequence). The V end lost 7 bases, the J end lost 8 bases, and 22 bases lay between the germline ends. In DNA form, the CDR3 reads TGCAGTGTGCAGTACCGGGACCTCCACGGTACGCAGTATTTT. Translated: CSVQYRDLHGTQYF.

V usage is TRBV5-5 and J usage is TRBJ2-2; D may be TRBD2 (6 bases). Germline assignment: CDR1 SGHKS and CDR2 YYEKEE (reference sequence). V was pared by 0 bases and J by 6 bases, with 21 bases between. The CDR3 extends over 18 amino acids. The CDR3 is CASSLADGGGVMAGELFF. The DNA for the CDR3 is TGTGCCAGCAGCTTGGCAGACGGTGGCGGGGTGATGGCCGGGGAGCTGTTTTTT.

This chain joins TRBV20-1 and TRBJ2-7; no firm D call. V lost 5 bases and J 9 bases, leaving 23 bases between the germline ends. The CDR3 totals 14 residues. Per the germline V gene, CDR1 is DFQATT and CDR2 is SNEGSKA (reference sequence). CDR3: CSARFHDGLRGQYF. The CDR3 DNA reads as TGCAGTGCTCGTTTTCATGACGGGTTACGAGGGCAGTACTTC.

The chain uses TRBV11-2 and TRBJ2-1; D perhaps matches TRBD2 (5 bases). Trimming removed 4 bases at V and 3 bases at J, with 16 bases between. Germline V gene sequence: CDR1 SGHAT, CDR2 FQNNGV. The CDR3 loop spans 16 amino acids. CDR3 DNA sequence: TGTGCCAGCAGCTCCCACCCCGCCCGGGGCTACAATGAGCAGTTCTTC. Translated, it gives CASSSHPARGYNEQFF.

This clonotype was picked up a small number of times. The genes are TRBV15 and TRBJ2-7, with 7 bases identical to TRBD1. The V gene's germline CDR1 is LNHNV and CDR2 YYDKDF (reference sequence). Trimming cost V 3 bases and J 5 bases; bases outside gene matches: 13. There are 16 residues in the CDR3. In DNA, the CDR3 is TGTGCCACCAGCAGGGCCATGAGGACAGGCAACGACGAGCAGTACTTC. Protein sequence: CATSRAMRTGNDEQYF.

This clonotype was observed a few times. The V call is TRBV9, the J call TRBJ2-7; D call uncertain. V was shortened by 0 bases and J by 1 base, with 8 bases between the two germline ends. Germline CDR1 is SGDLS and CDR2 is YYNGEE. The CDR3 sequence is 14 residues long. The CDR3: CASSVDPESYEQYF. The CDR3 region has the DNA TGTGCCAGCAGCGTAGATCCAGAATCCTACGAGCAGTACTTC.

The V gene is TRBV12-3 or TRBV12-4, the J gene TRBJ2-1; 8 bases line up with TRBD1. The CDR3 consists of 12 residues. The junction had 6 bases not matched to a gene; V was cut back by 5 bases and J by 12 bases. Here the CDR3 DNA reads TGTGCCAGCAGTCCCTGGGACAGGTCGCAGTTCTTC. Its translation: CASSPWDRSQFF.

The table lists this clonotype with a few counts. CDR3 loop: CASSREDRAVGGYTF. Written as DNA, the CDR3 is TGTGCCAGCAGCCGAGAGGACAGGGCAGTTGGTGGCTACACCTTC. The chain uses TRBV7-9 and TRBJ1-2, with 8 bases that match TRBD1. The germline CDR1 and CDR2 sequences are SEHNR and FQNEAQ (reference sequence). J was trimmed by 7 bases and V by 5 bases; bases with no gene match: 12. This CDR3 spans 15 amino acids.

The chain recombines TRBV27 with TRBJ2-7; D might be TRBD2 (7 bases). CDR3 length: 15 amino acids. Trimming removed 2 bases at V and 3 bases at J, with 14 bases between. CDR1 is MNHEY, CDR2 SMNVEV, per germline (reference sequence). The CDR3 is CASSLGRGSYYEQYF. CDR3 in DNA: TGTGCCAGCAGTTTAGGGAGGGGGTCATACTACGAGCAGTACTTC.

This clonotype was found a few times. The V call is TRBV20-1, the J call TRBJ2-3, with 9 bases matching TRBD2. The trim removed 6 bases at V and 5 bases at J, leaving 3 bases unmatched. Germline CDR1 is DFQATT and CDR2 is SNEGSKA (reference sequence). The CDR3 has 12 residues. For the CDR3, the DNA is TGCAGTGCGCAGCGGGGGGAAGATACGCAGTATTTT. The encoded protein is CSAQRGEDTQYF.

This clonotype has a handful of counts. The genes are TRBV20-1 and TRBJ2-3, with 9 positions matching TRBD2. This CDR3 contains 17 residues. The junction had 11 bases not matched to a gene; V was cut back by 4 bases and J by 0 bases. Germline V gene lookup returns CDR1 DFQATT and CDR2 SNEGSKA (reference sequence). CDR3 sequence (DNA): TGCAGTGCTAACTCGGCTAGCGGGACTACCAGCACAGATACGCAGTATTTT. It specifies CSANSASGTTSTDTQYF.

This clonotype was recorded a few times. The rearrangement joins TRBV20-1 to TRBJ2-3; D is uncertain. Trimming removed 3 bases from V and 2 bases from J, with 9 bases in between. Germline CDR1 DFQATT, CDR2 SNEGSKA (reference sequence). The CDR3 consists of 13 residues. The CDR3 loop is CSASRLITDTQYF. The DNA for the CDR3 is TGCAGTGCTAGCAGGCTAATCACAGATACGCAGTATTTT.

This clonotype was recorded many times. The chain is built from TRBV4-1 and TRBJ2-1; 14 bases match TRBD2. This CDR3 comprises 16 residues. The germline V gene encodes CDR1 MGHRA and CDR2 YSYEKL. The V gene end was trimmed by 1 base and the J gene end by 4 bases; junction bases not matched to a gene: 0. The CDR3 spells CASSQGLAGGYNEQFF. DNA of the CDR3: TGCGCCAGCAGCCAAGGACTAGCGGGAGGGTACAATGAGCAGTTCTTC.

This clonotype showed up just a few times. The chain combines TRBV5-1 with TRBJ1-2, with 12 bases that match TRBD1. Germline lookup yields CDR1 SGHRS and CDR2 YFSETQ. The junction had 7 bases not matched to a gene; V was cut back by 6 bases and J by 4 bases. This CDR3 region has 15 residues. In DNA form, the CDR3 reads TGCGCCAGCAAAACCGGGACAGGGGGCATCTATGGCTACACCTTC. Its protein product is CASKTGTGGIYGYTF.

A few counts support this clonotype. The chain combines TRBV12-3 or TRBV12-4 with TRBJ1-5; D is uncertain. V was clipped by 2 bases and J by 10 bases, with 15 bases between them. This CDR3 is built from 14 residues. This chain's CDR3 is CASSLSYEVEPQHF. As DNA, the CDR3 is TGTGCCAGCAGTTTATCTTATGAGGTTGAACCCCAGCATTTT.

CDR3 nucleotide sequence: TGTGCGATTGCGGACAGGAACACCGGGGAGCTGTTTTTT. This encodes CAIADRNTGELFF. The rearrangement uses TRBV12-3 or TRBV12-4 and TRBJ2-2, with a tentative D call TRBD1 (6 bases). The CDR3 is 13 amino acids.

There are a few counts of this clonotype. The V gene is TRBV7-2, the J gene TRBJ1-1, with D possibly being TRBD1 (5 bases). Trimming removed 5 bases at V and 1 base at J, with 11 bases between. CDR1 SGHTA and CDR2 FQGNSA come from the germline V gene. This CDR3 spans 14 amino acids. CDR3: CASSLIGQNTEAFF. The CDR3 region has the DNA TGTGCCAGCAGCCTTATAGGACAGAACACTGAAGCTTTCTTT.

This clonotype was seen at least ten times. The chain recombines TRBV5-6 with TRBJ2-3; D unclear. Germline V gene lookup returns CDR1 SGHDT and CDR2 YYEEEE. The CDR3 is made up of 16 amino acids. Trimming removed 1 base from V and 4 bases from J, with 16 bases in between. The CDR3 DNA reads TGTGCCAGCAGCTTGTTCCCCAGCTCTTTCGCAGATACGCAGTATTTT. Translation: CASSLFPSSFADTQYF.

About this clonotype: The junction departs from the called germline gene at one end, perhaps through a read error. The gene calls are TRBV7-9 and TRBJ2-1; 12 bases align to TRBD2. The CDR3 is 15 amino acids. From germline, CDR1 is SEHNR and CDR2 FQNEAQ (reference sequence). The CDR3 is CASNLGTSGYNEQFF. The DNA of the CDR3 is TGTGCCAGCAACTTAGGGACTAGCGGGTACAATGAGCAGTTCTTC. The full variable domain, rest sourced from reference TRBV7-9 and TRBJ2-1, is DTGVSQNPRHKITKRGQNVTFRCDPISEHNRLYWYRQTLGQGPEFLTYFQNEAQLEKSRLLSDRFSAERPKGSFSTLEIQRTEQGDSAMYLCASNLGTSGYNEQFFGPGTRLTVL.